This note documents a single T cell receptor (beta chain) sequence. This clone was found a few times. Its target antigen remains unknown. No qualities accompany the bases; no much larger clone lies one base away. The cohort was made up of 500 to 800 healthy bone marrow donors. Cohort members were all nominally healthy when sampled, although unrecorded immune exposures were likely present. The donor tested CMV seropositive, placing the donor among the 289 seropositive members of the cohort. Every donor gave a peripheral blood sample, and the peripheral blood mononuclear cells from that sample were used for TCR beta sequencing. Genomic DNA extraction from the blood cell samples was performed with the Qiagen DNeasy Blood Extraction Kit. The library was built by means of the immunoSEQ multiplex PCR assay. A mixture of 60 forward primers for TCR Vbeta segments and 13 reverse primers for TCR Jbeta segments was used in the multiplex PCR. Amplification of the CDR3 region of rearranged TCR beta genes was performed with a multiplex PCR assay on genomic DNA. The Illumina HiSeq System was used to sequence the amplified TCR beta libraries as 87-base-pair reads. The authors' pipeline ran thus. A later analysis counted tens of millions of unique TCR beta chains across the 600 to 850 repertoires, and some 11 million of these chains were shared by at least two donors. Raw reads were error-corrected and collapsed into unique sequences with a nearest-neighbor algorithm that merged closely related sequences to remove PCR and sequencing errors. CDR3 sequences were aligned to IMGT reference sequences to assign V, D and J gene segments. For a sequence to be retained, a match of at least six nucleotides was required to both a V gene segment and a J gene segment. Rearrangements were classified as productive when the CDR3 lacked stop codons and remained in frame with V and J, and all other rearrangements were classified as non-productive. Following IMGT convention, CDR3 was defined as the stretch from the second conserved V-encoded cysteine up to the conserved J-encoded phenylalanine. The earlier analysis of 500 to 650 of the donors excluded any sequence lacking an unambiguous match to a single V gene segment. In an earlier analysis of some 590 of the donors, V segments were called functional above 56.7% productive rearrangements and were called segregating when the between-donor standard deviation exceeded 5%. A statistical classification framework was developed to diagnose cytomegalovirus status using the catalog of TCR beta chain sequences. V and J gene assignment, in a later analysis, came from comparing TCR nucleotide sequences with IMGT/GENE-DB human TR gene sequences. A later analysis assigned CDR3 sequences and most-parsimonious VDJ recombination scenarios with the TCRdist pipeline. In a later analysis, each TCR beta chain was defined by its CDR3 amino acid sequence together with its V-gene family, and reads lacking a unique V-gene family were excluded. In a later analysis, 450 to 600 highly shared, low-generation-probability nucleotide sequences were removed to address suspected cross-contamination and a sequencing artifact. A later analysis calculated a clonal expansion index for each public chain from normalized within-repertoire ranks of inferred template counts. In a later analysis, generation probabilities were computed with a VDJ recombination model fitted to out-of-frame rearrangements, and the resulting probabilities were checked against IGoR. A later analysis scored TCR-TCR, TCR-HLA and TCR-CMV co-occurrence with hypergeometric tests, applying a repertoire-size bias correction to TCR pairs. False discovery rates were estimated in a later analysis by permuting HLA or CMV assignments 20 times. In a later analysis, co-occurring TCRs were grouped with DBSCAN, and TCRdist sequence similarity was added when clustering was performed within HLA-allele-positive subsets. Repertoires with fewer than 30,000 or more than 120,000 public chains were left out of co-occurrence clustering, as were five repertoires with anomalous nucleotide sharing. Not all clones reach the TCRdb copy of this immuneACCESS table, which keeps in-frame sequences only. Checked studies attribute under half of the gap to unresolved V genes and leave the rest unexplained. From that table come the V and J calls and clone size; the DNA was used to work out D and trimming. For this sample there are about 90,000 clones; roughly 63% appear just once. The top ten constitute 20% to 25% of the sample.

These data are taken from a study of cytomegalovirus exposure and HLA in healthy donors (dated by TCRdb to 2016 to 2017). Regarding the study in general: According to an earlier analysis of 550 to 700 of the donors, roughly 180 million T cells yielded some 120 million unique TCR beta sequences and approximately 280 Gb of sequence data. About 300 gigabases of sequencing data and 70 million to 85 million unique TCR sequences were included in an early release covering 500 to 750 HLA-typed donors. Of the 398 genotyped donors, 81% were placed in the genetic ancestry cluster associated with self-reported Caucasian donors. The study was designed to test whether signatures of past pathogen exposure could be identified by cataloging public T cell receptors. The T cell repertoires of about 700 subjects were profiled by immunosequencing and related to cytomegalovirus serostatus. In addition to the first cohort of 666 subjects, a separate validation cohort of 120 different subjects was used. To predict cytomegalovirus infection status, the study combined high-throughput TCR immunosequencing, statistical association of individual TCRs with disease status, and machine learning. To study patterns of TCR occurrence, a later analysis re-analyzed previously published TCR beta repertoires from several hundred donors and added high-resolution HLA genotyping. Rather than using new phenotypic data, the later analysis identified candidate immune exposures from TCR beta sequences and from how often those sequences occurred across donors. In an earlier analysis of several hundred of the donors, high-throughput TCR beta sequencing was used to judge whether each TCR beta V gene segment behaved as functional or pseudogenic. Donor age, sex, ethnicity and CMV serostatus were compiled alongside the repertoire data. In a later genetic analysis, genome-wide SNP genotypes for about three fifths of the roughly 670 donors were used, and that subset was treated as a discovery cohort. Every discovery cohort repertoire had been produced on one sequencing platform. HLA typing included class I and class II loci at four-digit resolution. The number of donors typed differed by locus, with roughly 620-630 for A, B, C, DRB1 and DQB1, 522 for DQA1, 606 for DPA1, and some 470 for DPB1. About five DR-DQ haplotypes were treated as single units for association and clustering because of strong linkage in the cohort. On average, roughly 240,000 unique TCR beta nucleotide sequences were sequenced per donor among 398 genotyped donors of the cohort, with roughly 19% of those sequences being non-productive. Points the paper makes about the study in general: An earlier analysis of some 560 of the donors showed that most TCR beta V segments appeared in productive rearrangements either about 87% or about 30% of the time, which broadly matched IMGT annotations. The cohort was sequenced for TCR beta chains only, and without alpha or paired-chain data the features that could be detected were limited. A later analysis associated approximately 17,000 TCR beta sequences with specific HLA alleles at a false discovery rate of 0.05. A later analysis reported that several top co-occurrence clusters appeared linked to parvovirus B19, influenza, CMV and Epstein-Barr virus. The study listed 150 to 200 TCR beta chains as associated with cytomegalovirus. According to the authors, the approach could potentially be generalized to other disease states and immunological phenotypes. Three of the identified cytomegalovirus-associated TCR beta chains were confirmed in vitro to be specific for cytomegalovirus antigens. A later genetic analysis associated a missense DCLRE1C variant with V-gene and J-gene trimming of TCR beta chains, and an independent cohort replicated the association. Across donors, most TCR sequences were observed very rarely, whereas some public TCRs were present in many individuals. For the cohort, immune exposure information was limited to CMV serostatus. The sequencing pipeline was judged likely to have produced a cluster of highly shared sequence variants as a technical artifact. Linkage disequilibrium might explain the correlated functional status among segregating V segments, but an unknown experimental factor could not be ruled out. Compared with the roughly 720-donor mean, donors in an Asian-associated ancestry cluster had fewer N-insertions in productive TCRs, according to a later genetic analysis. The earlier analysis of 587 of the donors excluded seventeen rarely observed V segments, including chromosome 9 orphons, because counts were too low. A later analysis found that most CMV-associated TCR beta chains appeared HLA-restricted, with HLA associations seemingly driven largely by CMV exposure. In a later analysis, HLA-associated TCR beta chains showed more clonal expansion and lower generation probabilities than non-associated chains that were equally common. Cytomegalovirus status was reported to be diagnosed by the classifier with high specificity and sensitivity in both the original and validation cohorts. In a later analysis, the rate of TCR association differed among HLA loci, with DRB1 alleles having the most associated TCRs and HLA-C alleles having the fewest. A further reported finding was that TCR beta sequences accurately predicted the HLA-A and HLA-B alleles for most subjects in the first cohort. Strong co-occurrence of HLA alleles, especially DR and DQ, made assigning TCR associations to individual alleles difficult. Some IMGT-functional V segments, including TRBV6-2 and TRBV6-3, could not be distinguished by the 87-base-pair reads and were therefore excluded. HLA typing was unavailable for some donors at each locus, so association tests used only the typed subset. The presence/absence analyses assumed that sequencing depth was roughly uniform across donors, and that assumption may not be true.

From the cysteine through the phenylalanine, the CDR3 covers 13 amino acids. Only CDR3 DNA remains: 39 bases, in frame from the first base. CDR1 and CDR2 are read off the germline V gene as SNHLY and FYNNEI. V ends up 8 bases short and J 1 base short, with an unmatched junction base count of 4. Sequenced material: PBMCs. The receptor comes from a woman aged 45-59 years in good health and CMV-seropositive. This sequence uses TRBV2 and TRBJ2-7; TRBD1 lines up with 8 middle nucleotides. The base sequence is TGTGCCAGCCATGGACAGGGATCCTACGAGCAGTACTTC. Its protein product is CASHGQGSYEQYF.